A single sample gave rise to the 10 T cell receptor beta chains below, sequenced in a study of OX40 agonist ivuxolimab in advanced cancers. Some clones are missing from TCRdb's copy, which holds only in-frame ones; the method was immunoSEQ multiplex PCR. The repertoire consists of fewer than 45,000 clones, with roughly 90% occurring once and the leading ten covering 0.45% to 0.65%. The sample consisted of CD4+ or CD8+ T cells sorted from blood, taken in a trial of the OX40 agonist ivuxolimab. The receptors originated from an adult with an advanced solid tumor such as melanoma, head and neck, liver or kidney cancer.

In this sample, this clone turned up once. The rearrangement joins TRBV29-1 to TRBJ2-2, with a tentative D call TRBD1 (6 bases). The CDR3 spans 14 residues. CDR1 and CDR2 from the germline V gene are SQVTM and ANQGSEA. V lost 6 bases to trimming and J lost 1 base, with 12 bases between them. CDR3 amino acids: CSVRQVMNTGELFF. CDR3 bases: TGCAGCGTGCGACAGGTGATGAACACCGGGGAGCTGTTTTTT.

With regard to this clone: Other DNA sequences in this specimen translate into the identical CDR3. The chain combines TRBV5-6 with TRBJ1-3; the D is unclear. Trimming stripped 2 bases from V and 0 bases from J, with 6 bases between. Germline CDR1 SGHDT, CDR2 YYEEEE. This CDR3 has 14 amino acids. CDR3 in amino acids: CASSLGHSGNTIYF. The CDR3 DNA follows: TGTGCCAGCAGCTTAGGCCACTCTGGAAACACCATATATTTT.

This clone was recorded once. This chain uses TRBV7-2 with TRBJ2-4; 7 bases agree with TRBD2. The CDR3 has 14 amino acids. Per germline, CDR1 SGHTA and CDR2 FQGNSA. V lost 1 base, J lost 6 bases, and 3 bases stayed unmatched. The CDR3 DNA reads TGTGCCAGCAGCTTAGGTTGGGGGGGAAACATTCAGTACTTC. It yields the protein CASSLGWGGNIQYF.

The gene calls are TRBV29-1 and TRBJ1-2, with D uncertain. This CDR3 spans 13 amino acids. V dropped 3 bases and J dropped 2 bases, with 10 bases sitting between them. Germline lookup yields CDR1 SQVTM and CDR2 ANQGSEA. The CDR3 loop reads CSVDPWMNYGYTF. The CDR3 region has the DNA TGCAGCGTTGATCCGTGGATGAACTATGGCTACACCTTC.

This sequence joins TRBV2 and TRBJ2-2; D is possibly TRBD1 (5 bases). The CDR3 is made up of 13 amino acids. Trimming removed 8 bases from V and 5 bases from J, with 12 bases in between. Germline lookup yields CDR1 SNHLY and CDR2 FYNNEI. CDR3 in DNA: TGTGCCAGCCGGACAAGCGATACCGGGGAGCTGTTTTTT. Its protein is CASRTSDTGELFF. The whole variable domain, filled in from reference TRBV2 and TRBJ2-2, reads EPEVTQTPSHQVTQMGQEVILRCVPISNHLYFYWYRQILGQKVEFLVSFYNNEISEKSEIFDDQFSVERPDGSNFTLKIRSTKLEDSAMYFCASRTSDTGELFFGEGSRLTVL.

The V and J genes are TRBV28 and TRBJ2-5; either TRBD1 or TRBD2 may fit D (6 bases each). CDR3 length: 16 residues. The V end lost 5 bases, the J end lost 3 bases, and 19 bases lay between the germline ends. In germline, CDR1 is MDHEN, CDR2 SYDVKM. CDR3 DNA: TGTGCCAGCAGTCCCAACGTCTGGGGGGCGGAAGAGACCCAGTACTTC. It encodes CASSPNVWGAEETQYF. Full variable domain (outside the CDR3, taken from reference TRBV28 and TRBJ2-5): DVKVTQSSRYLVKRTGEKVFLECVQDMDHENMFWYRQDPGLGLRLIYFSYDVKMKEKGDIPEGYSVSREKKERFSLILESASTNQTSMYLCASSPNVWGAEETQYFGPGTRLLVL.

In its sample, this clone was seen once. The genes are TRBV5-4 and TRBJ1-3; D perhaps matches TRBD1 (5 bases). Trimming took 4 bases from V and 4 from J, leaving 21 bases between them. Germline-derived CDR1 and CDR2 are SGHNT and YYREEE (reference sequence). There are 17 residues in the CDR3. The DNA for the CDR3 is TGTGCCAGCAGCACGGGACTTTCGGGCTTCTCAGGAAACACCATATATTTT. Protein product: CASSTGLSGFSGNTIYF.

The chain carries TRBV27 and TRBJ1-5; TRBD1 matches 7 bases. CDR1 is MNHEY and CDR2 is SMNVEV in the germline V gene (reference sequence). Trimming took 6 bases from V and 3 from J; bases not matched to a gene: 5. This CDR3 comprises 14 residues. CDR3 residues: CASRKGTVNQPQHF. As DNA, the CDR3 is TGTGCCAGCAGAAAAGGGACAGTCAATCAGCCCCAGCATTTT.

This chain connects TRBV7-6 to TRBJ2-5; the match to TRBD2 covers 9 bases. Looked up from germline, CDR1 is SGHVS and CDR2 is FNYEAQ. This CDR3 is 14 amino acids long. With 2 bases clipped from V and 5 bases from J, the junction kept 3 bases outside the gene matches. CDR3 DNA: TGTGCCAGCAGCTTAATAACTAGCGGGGAGACCCAGTACTTC. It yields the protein CASSLITSGETQYF.

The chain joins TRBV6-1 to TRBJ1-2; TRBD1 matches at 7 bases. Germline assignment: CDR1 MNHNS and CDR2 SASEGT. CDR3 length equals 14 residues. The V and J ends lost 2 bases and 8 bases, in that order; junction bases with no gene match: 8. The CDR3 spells CASSEPTGTWGYTF. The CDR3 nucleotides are TGTGCCAGCAGTGAACCGACAGGGACGTGGGGCTACACCTTC.